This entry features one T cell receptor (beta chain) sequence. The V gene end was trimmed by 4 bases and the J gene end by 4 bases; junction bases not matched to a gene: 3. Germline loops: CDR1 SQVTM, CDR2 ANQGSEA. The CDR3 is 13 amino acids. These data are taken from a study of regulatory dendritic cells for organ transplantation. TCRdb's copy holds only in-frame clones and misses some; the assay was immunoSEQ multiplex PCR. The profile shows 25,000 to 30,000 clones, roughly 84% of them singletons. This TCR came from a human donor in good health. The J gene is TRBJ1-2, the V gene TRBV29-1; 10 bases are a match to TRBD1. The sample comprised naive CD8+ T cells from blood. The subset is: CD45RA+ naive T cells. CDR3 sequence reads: CSVGTGGAYGYTF. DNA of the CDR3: TGCAGCGTTGGGACAGGGGGAGCCTATGGCTACACCTTC.